There are a few counts of the clone carrying this T cell receptor (beta chain). The CDR3 covers 13 residues. Trimming took off 1 base at V and 10 bases at J, with 8 bases between the two ends. CDR1 SGHTA and CDR2 FQGNSA come from the germline V gene. These data are taken from a study of blood T cell repertoires in COVID-19. As for the study in general: Nucleic acid was either cDNA or gDNA, and it came from T cells, B-cell-depleted T cells, or PBMCs.

In the original processing: Counts of nucleated cells, estimated from reference gene primer amplification, were obtained. TCRdb's copy holds only in-frame clones and misses some; the assay was immunoSEQ multiplex PCR. V, J and clone size were drawn from that table, and D and trimming were deduced from the DNA. The sample comprises 300,000 to 350,000 clones, 80% to 90% of which are singletons, and 4% to 5.5% rests with the top ten. V and J are TRBV7-2 and TRBJ1-6; tentative D call: TRBD1 (6 bases). The TCR was taken from a woman between 40 and 55 years old with acute COVID-19. The sequenced sample was PBMCs or T cells enriched from blood (not recorded which). The CDR3 region is CASSLVRGSPLHF. DNA for the CDR3: TGTGCCAGCAGCTTAGTGAGGGGGTCACCCCTCCACTTT.